This T cell receptor beta chain was identified during a study of cytomegalovirus exposure and HLA in healthy donors. Study context: Per a later analysis, the roughly 700 first-cohort and over 90 validation repertoires shared one platform. Overall study results and limits: In vitro work confirmed that three CMV-associated chains recognize CMV antigens. Subsequent analysis showed first-cohort TCR clusters tending to co-occur in some 110 validation repertoires. The dataset shows that most TCR sequences were rare, while some public TCRs occurred in many donors.

The method was immunoSEQ multiplex PCR; TCRdb's version includes in-frame clones alone and lacks a portion of them. The sample shows about 100,000 clones, about 94% of them seen only once. With regard to this clone: Antigen: not known.

Germline CDR1 and CDR2: MGHRA and YSYEKL. The CDR3 extends over 14 amino acids. V lost 1 base and J 3 bases, leaving 9 bases between the germline ends. Material: PBMCs. The sequence was obtained from a woman between 18 and 29 years old in good health and CMV-seronegative. The V and J genes are TRBV4-1 and TRBJ1-2; no definite D call. This CDR3 reads CASSQGSGDYGYTF. DNA of the CDR3: TGCGCCAGCAGCCAAGGTTCTGGAGACTATGGCTACACCTTC.